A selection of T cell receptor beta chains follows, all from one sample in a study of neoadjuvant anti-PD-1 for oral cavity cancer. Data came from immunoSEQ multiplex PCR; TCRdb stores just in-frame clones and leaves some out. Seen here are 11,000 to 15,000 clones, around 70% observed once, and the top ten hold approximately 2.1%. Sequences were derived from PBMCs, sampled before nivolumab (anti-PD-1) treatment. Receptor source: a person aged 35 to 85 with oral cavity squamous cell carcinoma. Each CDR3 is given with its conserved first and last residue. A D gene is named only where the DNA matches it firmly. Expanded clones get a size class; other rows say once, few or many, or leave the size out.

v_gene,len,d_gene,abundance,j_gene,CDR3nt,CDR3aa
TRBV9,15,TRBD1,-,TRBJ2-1,TGTGCCAGCAGCGTAGTGGGACAGGGCCACGGTGAGCAGTTCTTC,CASSVVGQGHGEQFF
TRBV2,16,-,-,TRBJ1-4,TGTGCCAGCAGTGATTCGGGGACAACAACTAATGAAAAACTGTTTTTT,CASSDSGTTTNEKLFF
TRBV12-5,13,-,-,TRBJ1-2,TGTGCTAGTGGTTTGGACGGGACCTATGGCTACACCTTC,CASGLDGTYGYTF
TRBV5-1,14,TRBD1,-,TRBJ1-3,TGCGCCAGCAGCACGGACAGGGGCTCAAACACCATATATTTT,CASSTDRGSNTIYF
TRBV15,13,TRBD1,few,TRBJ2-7,TGTGCCACCAGCCGAGAAACCCGGGACAGTCCCCTGTTC,CATSRETRDSPLF
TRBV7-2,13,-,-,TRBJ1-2,TGTGCCAGCAGCCCTGACAGGCGTTATGGCTACACCTTC,CASSPDRRYGYTF
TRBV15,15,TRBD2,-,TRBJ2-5,TGTGCCACCAGCAGAGATCGGGCGGGAGTCGAGACCCAGTACTTC,CATSRDRAGVETQYF
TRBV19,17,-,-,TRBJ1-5,TGTGCCAGTAGTTTCCAAACCCAGGAAAGGGGCAATCAGCCCCAGCATTTT,CASSFQTQERGNQPQHF
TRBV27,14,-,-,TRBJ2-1,TGTGCCAGCAGTTTAAATGGCAGTCCAAATGAGCAGTTCTTC,CASSLNGSPNEQFF
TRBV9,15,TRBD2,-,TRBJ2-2,TGTGCCAGCAGCGCCGGGACTAGCACCGACGGGGAGCTGTTTTTT,CASSAGTSTDGELFF
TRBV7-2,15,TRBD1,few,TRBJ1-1,TGTGCCAGCAGCTTAGGGGACAGGGGGAACACTGAAGCTTTCTTT,CASSLGDRGNTEAFF
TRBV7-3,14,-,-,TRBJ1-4,TGTGCCAGCCCTCAGGGGCGGCTCAACGAAAAACTGTTTTTT,CASPQGRLNEKLFF
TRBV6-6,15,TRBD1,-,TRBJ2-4,TGTGCCAGCAGTTATCCGGGACAGCCCGGGGACATTCAGTACTTC,CASSYPGQPGDIQYF
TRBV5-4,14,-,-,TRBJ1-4,TGTGCCAGCAGGACAGGCGGACCTAATGAAAAACTGTTTTTT,CASRTGGPNEKLFF
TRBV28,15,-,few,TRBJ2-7,TGTGCCAGCAGAGGTGGTGGTGGGGGTTCCTACGAGCAGTACTTC,CASRGGGGGSYEQYF
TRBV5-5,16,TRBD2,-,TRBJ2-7,TGTGCCAGCAGCTTTAACCTAGCGGGAGGGAACCACGAGCAGTACTTC,CASSFNLAGGNHEQYF
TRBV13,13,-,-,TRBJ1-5,TGTGCCAGCAGCTTTACAGGTAATCAGCCCCAGCATTTT,CASSFTGNQPQHF
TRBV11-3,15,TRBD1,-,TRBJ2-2,TGTGCCAGCAGCCCACGACAGGGGGGCACCGGGGAGCTGTTTTTT,CASSPRQGGTGELFF
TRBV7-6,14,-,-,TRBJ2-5,TGTGCCAGCAGCTCCGGGACCTCGGTAGAGACCCAGTACTTC,CASSSGTSVETQYF
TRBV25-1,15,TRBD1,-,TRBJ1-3,TGTGCCAGCAGTGATTCAGGGGGACTTGGAAACACCATATATTTT,CASSDSGGLGNTIYF
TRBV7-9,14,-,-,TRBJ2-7,TGTGCCAGCAGCTTACAGGGGCTCCCCGACGAGCAGTACTTC,CASSLQGLPDEQYF
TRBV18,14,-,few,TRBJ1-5,TGTGCCAGCTCTACGGGGATTAGCAATCAGCCCCAGCATTTT,CASSTGISNQPQHF
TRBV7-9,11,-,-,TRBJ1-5,TGTGCCAGCGGGGACACTCAGCCCCAGCATTTT,CASGDTQPQHF
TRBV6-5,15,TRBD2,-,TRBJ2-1,TGTGCCAGCAGCAAACTAGCGGGAGTGGGAAATGAGCAGTTCTTC,CASSKLAGVGNEQFF
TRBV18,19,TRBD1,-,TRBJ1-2,TGTGCCAGCTCACCACCCCGGGACAGGGTTGCCGGTTCGGGCTATGGCTACACCTTC,CASSPPRDRVAGSGYGYTF
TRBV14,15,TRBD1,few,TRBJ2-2,TGTGCCAGCAGCCACCGACAGGGAAGTACCGGGGAGCTGTTTTTT,CASSHRQGSTGELFF
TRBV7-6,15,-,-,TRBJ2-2,TGTGCCAGCAGCTTAGATACTCCGAACACCGGGGAGCTGTTTTTT,CASSLDTPNTGELFF